This record looks at one T cell receptor beta chain sequence and its context. Antigen specificity is unknown. The approximately 20-31 mg bulk tissue piece was not sorted before simultaneous RNA and DNA extraction. Among the patients, all had chronic HBV infection and none had been treated. The CDR3 loop spans 13 amino acids. Germline V lookup: CDR1 MNHEY, CDR2 SVGAGI. The investigators made TCR beta cDNA from roughly 460 ng total RNA, using a constant-region primer. Each TCR beta library was derived from three nested multiplex PCR rounds that employed slightly modified ARM-PCR. TRBV1-TRBV30 forward primers and a C-beta reverse primer were used in the first two PCR rounds, which each ran for around 11 cycles. A single record per CDR3 protein comes from TCRdb applying MiXCR to the multiplex PCR reads. The repertoire holds nearly 50,000 distinct CDR3 sequences, with 70% to 80% as singletons. The sample is drawn from a study of tumor-infiltrating lymphocytes in primary liver carcinoma.

Study findings and constraints: Representation across all five tumor regions was limited to only about 7.5-24% of top clones. Compared with tumor region pairs, tumor-adjacent and tumor-blood pairs overlapped less.

The receptor was isolated from a man between 40 and 49 years old with primary liver carcinoma and hepatitis B virus infection. V is TRBV6-5 and J is TRBJ2-7, with D tentatively TRBD1 (7 bases). Sequenced: liver tumor tissue from sampling region 3. As to subset: tumor region T3, left-lateral pole. CDR3 coding DNA: TGTACAAGCAGTTCCCAGGGGGGTCACGAGCAGTACTTC. Protein product: CTSSSQGGHEQYF.